This T cell receptor beta chain was found in a study of shared clonotypes between healthy human individuals. Across the study: Aged 18 to 49, the donors were two women and a few men.

Whole-study findings and limits: Generally, naive subsets (rather than memory subsets) showed larger estimated richness.

Assay used: immunoSEQ multiplex PCR; TCRdb lists only in-frame clones, some missing. Of around 940,000 clones listed, 76% are singletons. Only Caucasian adults living in Nashville, Tennessee made up the donor group. Negatively enriched CD4+ T cells were divided by CD45RA into naive and memory. On this clone itself: Its specificity is not known.

V lost 1 base, J lost 1 base, and 9 bases stayed unmatched. Germline CDR1 LGHNA, CDR2 YSLEER. CDR3 size: 17 residues. The rearrangement uses TRBV4-3 and TRBJ1-1; 7 nucleotides align to TRBD1. The sample taken for sequencing was memory CD4+ T cells sorted from blood. Subset of the sample: CD45RA-negative fraction. This TCR derives from a man younger than 35 in good health. The CDR3 spells CASSQAVPQGGNTEAFF. CDR3 in DNA: TGCGCCAGCAGCCAAGCGGTCCCCCAGGGGGGGAACACTGAAGCTTTCTTT.